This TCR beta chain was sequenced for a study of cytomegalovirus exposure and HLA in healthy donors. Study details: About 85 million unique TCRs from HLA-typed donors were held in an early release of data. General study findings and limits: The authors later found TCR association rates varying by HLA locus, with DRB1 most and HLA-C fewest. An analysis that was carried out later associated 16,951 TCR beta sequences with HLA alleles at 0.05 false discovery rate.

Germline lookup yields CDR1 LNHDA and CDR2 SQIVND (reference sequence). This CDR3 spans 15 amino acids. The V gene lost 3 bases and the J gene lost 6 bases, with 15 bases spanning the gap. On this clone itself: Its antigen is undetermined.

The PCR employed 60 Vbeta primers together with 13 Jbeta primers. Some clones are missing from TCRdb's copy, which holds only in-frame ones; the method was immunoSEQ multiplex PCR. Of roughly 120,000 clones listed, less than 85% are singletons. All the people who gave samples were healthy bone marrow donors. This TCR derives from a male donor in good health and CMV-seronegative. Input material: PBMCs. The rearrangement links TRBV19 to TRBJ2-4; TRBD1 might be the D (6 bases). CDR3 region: CASSIFGTTLNIQYF. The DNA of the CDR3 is TGTGCCAGTAGTATCTTCGGGACAACCTTAAACATTCAGTACTTC. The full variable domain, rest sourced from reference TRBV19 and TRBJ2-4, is DGGITQSPKYLFRKEGQNVTLSCEQNLNHDAMYWYRQDPGQGLRLIYYSQIVNDFQKGDIAEGYSVSREKKESFPLTVTSAQKNPTAFYLCASSIFGTTLNIQYFGAGTRLSVL.